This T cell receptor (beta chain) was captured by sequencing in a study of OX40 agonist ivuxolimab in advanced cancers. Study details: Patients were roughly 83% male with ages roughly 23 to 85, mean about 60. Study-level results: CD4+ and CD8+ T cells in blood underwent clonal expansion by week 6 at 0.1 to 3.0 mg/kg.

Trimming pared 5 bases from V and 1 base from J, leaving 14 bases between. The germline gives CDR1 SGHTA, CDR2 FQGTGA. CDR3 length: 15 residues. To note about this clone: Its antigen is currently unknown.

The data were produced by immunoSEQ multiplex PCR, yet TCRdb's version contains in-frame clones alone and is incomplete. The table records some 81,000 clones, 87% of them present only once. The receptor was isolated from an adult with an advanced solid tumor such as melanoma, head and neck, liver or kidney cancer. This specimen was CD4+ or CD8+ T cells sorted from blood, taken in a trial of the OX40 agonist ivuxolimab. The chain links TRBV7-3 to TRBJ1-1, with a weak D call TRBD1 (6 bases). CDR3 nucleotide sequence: TGTGCCAGCAGCATCACTCGGGGGCAGAACACTGAAGCTTTCTTT. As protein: CASSITRGQNTEAFF.